This T cell receptor (beta chain) was documented in a study of blood T cell repertoires in COVID-19 (dated by TCRdb to the early 2020s). For the wider study: Samples from collaborators originated in the United States, Italy and Spain and spanned both the acute and convalescent phases of COVID-19. The material from the prospective study consisted of cDNA or gDNA derived from T cells, B-cell-depleted T cells, or PBMCs. Subjects who had been exposed to COVID-19, were actively infected with it, or had recovered from it provided the deeply sampled blood TCRbeta repertoires that made up the dataset. The repertoires were released in a freely available public database meant as a resource for research on the immune response to SARS-CoV-2. Samples came from the ongoing ImmuneRACE study (first 160 participants) plus 1,254 subjects from 6 global collaborators. Nearly every sample came with metadata listing a de-identified subject ID, COVID-19 status, age in years and sex. HLA class I and class II types, where available, came from metadata supplied by the sample provider rather than from assay-based typing.

As regards this clone: No cognate antigen has been identified for it. The record has no base qualities; no much larger clone is one base away.

TCRbeta CDR3 regions were amplified from genomic DNA using the immunoSEQ Assay, a bias-controlled multiplex PCR. In the paper's pipeline: Within the assay, amplification of reference gene primers was used to estimate how many nucleated cells each sample contained. Sequence reads were collapsed and filtered to measure the absolute abundance of every unique TCRbeta CDR3 rearrangement. For each sample, productive Simpson clonality was calculated by taking the square root of Simpson's diversity index across productive rearrangements. Held by TCRdb, this immuneACCESS table contains in-frame sequences only and omits some clones. Under half of the omission traces to an unresolved V gene where checked; the cause of the rest is unknown. V, J and clone size derive from that table, while D and trimming were established from the DNA sequence. Present in this sample are a few hundred thousand clones, approximately 83% of which were seen just once. The top ten clonotypes cover more than 1.5% of the sample.

Samples from volunteer blood donors who had recovered from COVID-19 were contributed by a second Seattle source. Collaborating institutions collected whole blood in K2EDTA tubes following their own protocols. For TCRbeta analysis, collaborators shipped samples as frozen whole blood, isolated PBMCs, or DNA extracted from either of those sample types. Paper-wide results and their limitations: Clinical and demographic metadata were provided uncurated, with the amount varying by source and participant.

V is reduced by 0 bases and J by 0 bases, leaving a spacing of 11 bases between them. Per the germline V gene, SGHRS is the CDR1 and YFSETQ is the CDR2. There are 16 amino acids in the CDR3, from cysteine to phenylalanine inclusive. The entry retains the CDR3 DNA only, 48 bases that are in frame from base 1. This chain is built from TRBV5-1 and TRBJ2-3; the D region possibly corresponds to TRBD1 (5 bases align). The sequence came from a man aged 25 to 45 who had recovered from COVID-19. The sequencing sample was made of peripheral blood. The CDR3 is CASSLVDRTSTDTQYF. The bases are TGCGCCAGCAGCTTGGTTGACAGAACTAGCACAGATACGCAGTATTTT.